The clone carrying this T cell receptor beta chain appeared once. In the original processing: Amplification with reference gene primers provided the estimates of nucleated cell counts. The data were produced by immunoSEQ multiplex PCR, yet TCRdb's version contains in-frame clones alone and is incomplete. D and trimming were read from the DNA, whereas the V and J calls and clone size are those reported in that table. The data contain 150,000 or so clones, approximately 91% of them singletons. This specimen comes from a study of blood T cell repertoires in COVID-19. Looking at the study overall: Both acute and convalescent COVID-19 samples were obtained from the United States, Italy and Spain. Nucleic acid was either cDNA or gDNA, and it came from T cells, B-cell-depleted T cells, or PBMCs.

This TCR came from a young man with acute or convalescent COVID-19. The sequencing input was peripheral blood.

Here the CDR3 DNA reads TGTGCCACCAGTTTGGGGGGGGAGGGGGAGACTGAAGCTTTCTTT. Translation: CATSLGGEGETEAFF. This chain uses TRBV24-1 with TRBJ1-1, with a tentative D call TRBD1 (6 bases). V was clipped by 6 bases and J by 5 bases, with 18 bases between them. CDR3 length: 15 amino acids. The germline CDR1 and CDR2 sequences are KGHDR and SFDVKD.